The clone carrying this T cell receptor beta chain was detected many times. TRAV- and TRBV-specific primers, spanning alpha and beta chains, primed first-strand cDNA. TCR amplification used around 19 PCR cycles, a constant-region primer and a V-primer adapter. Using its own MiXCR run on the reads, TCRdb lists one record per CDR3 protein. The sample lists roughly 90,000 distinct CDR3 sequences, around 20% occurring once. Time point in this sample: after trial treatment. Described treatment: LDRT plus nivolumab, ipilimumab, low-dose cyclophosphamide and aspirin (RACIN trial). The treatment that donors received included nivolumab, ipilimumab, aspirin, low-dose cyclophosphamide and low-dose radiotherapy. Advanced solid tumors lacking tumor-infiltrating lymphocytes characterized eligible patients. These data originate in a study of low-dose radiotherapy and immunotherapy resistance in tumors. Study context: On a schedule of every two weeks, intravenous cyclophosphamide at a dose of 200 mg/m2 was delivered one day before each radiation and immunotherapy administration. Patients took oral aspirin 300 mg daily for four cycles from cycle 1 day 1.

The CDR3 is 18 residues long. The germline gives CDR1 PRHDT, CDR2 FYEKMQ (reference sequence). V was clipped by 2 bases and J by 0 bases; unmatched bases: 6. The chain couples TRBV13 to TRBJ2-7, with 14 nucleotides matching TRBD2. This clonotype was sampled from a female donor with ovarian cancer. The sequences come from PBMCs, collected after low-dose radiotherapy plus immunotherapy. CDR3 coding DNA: TGTGCCAGCAGCTTATATCGGACTAGCGGGGGGTCCTCCTACGAGCAGTACTTC. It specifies CASSLYRTSGGSSYEQYF.